A single TCR beta chain is shown here with its context. About 37,500 genome equivalents of blood DNA were amplified for TRB. The entry originates in a study of T cell clusters in autoimmune cytopenias. Study-level background: The median distinct TRB clonotype count was approximately 2,500 per sample, from a median roughly 51,000 reads.

TRB was amplified by touch-down multiplex PCR, primer pools A and B combined. TCRdb reanalyzed the multiplex PCR reads, giving one entry per CDR3 protein sequence and no DNA. The sample's table shows roughly 5,100 distinct CDR3 sequences. The germline gives CDR1 LNHNV, CDR2 YYDKDF (reference sequence). The CDR3 runs to 14 residues. In addition, the sample was reused for a study of T cell repertoires in aging, cancer and after chemotherapy. That report adds: Repeat sampling of healthy donors over several months to years showed clear clonal overlap. In healthy donors, age-related TCR diversity loss mainly reflected lost richness. Rebound thymic output was suggested by rising median generation probability during chemotherapy in each cancer cohort.

Sequencing was done on a sample of peripheral blood. The TCR sequence derives from a human donor in good health. The rearrangement joins TRBV15 to TRBJ2-7; TCRdb indicates TRBD1, and absent DNA this call remains unverified. The CDR3: CATTRDPGSYEQYF.